The entry below describes one T cell receptor beta chain. The source of the sample is a study of blood T cell repertoires in COVID-19. Study-wide context: COVID-19 samples, acute and convalescent, were from the United States, Italy and Spain. T cells, B-cell-depleted T cells, or PBMCs provided the cDNA or gDNA that served as material.

V was pared by 5 bases and J by 1 base, with 17 bases between. This CDR3 spans 16 amino acids. Germline CDR1 and CDR2: SGHTA and FQGNSA. Per the authors' pipeline: The assay estimated nucleated cells by amplifying reference gene primers. Produced via immunoSEQ multiplex PCR; TCRdb's table is partial and in-frame only. That table furnishes V, J and clone size, whereas the DNA furnished D and trimming. The sample lists some 89,000 clones, approximately 89% occurring once. Sequences were obtained from peripheral blood. The chain recombines TRBV7-2 with TRBJ1-1, with D tentatively TRBD1 (6 bases). This receptor was taken from a man aged 50 or older with acute or convalescent COVID-19. DNA for the CDR3: TGTGCCAGCAGCGGGGCCCAGGGGTTGGGGAACACTGAAGCTTTCTTT. Translated, it gives CASSGAQGLGNTEAFF.